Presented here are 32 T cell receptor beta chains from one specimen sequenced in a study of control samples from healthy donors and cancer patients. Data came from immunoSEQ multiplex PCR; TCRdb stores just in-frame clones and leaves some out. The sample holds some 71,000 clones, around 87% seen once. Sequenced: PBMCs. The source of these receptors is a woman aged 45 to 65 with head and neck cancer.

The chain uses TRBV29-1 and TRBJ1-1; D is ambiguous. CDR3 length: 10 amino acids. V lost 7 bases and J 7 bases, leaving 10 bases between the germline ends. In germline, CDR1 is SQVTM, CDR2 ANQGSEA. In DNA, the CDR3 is TGCAGCGGAATAGGGAATGAAGCTTTCTTT. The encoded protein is CSGIGNEAFF.

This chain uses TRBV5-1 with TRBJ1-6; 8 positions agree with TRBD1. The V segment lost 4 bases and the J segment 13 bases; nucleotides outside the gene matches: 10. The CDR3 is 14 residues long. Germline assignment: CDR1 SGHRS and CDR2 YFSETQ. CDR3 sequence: CASSPDRAGGPLHF. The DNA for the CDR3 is TGCGCCAGCAGCCCGGACAGGGCAGGCGGGCCCCTCCACTTT.

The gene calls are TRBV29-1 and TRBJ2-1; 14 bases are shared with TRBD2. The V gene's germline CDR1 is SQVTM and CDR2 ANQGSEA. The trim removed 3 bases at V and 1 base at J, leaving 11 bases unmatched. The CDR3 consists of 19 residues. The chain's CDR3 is CSVEVRTSGGPESYNEQFF. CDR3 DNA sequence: TGCAGCGTTGAGGTACGGACTAGCGGGGGGCCCGAGTCCTACAATGAGCAGTTCTTC.

The CDR3 loop reads CASSRQVQETQYF. DNA for the CDR3: TGTGCCAGCAGTCGACAAGTACAAGAGACCCAGTACTTC. V usage is TRBV6-5 and J usage is TRBJ2-5, with no clear D. Trimming removed 5 bases from V and 2 bases from J, with 9 bases in between. Germline V gene sequence: CDR1 MNHEY, CDR2 SVGAGI. This CDR3 is built from 13 residues.

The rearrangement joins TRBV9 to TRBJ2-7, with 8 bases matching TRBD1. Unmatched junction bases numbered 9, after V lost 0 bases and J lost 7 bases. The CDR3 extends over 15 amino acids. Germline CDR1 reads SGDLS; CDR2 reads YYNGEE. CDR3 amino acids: CASSVAGTGQAEQYF. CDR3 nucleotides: TGTGCCAGCAGCGTAGCCGGGACAGGTCAAGCGGAGCAGTACTTC.

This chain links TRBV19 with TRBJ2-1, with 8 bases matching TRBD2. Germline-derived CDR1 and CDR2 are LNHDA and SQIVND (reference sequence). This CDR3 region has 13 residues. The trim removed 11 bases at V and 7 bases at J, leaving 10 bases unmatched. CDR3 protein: CAARPSGGNEQFF. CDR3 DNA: TGTGCCGCGCGGCCAAGCGGGGGTAATGAGCAGTTCTTC.

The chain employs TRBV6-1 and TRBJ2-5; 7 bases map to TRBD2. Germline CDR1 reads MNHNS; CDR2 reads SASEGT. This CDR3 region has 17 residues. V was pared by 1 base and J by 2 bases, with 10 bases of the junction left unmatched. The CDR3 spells CASSEGQRASGQETQYF. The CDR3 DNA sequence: TGTGCCAGCAGTGAAGGGCAGCGGGCTAGCGGACAAGAGACCCAGTACTTC.

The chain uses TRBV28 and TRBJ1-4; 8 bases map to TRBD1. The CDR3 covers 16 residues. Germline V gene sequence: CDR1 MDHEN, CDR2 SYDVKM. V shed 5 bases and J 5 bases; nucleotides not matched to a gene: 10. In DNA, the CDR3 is TGTGCCAGCAGTAAGACAGGGGCCGGGAGAAATGAAAAACTGTTTTTT. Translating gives CASSKTGAGRNEKLFF. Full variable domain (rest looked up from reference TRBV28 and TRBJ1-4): DVKVTQSSRYLVKRTGEKVFLECVQDMDHENMFWYRQDPGLGLRLIYFSYDVKMKEKGDIPEGYSVSREKKERFSLILESASTNQTSMYLCASSKTGAGRNEKLFFGSGTQLSVL.

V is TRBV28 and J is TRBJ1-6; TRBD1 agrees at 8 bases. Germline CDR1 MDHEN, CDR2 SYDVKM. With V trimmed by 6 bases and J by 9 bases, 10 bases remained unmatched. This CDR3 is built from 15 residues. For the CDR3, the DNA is TGTGCCAGCAGAGGGCCGACAGGGGCAGCTTCACCCCTCCACTTT. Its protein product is CASRGPTGAASPLHF.

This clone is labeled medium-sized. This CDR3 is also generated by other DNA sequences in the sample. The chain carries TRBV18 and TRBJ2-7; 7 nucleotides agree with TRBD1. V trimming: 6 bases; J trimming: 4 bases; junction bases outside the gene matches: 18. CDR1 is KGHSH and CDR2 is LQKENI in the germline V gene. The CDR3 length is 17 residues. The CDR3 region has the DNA TGTGCCAGCTCGCCTATCATGAGCCGGGACAGCCCTTACGAGCAGTACTTC. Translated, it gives CASSPIMSRDSPYEQYF. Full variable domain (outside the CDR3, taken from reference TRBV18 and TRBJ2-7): NAGVMQNPRHLVRRRGQEARLRCSPMKGHSHVYWYRQLPEEGLKFMVYLQKENIIDESGMPKERFSAEFPKEGPSILRIQQVVRGDSAAYFCASSPIMSRDSPYEQYFGPGTRLTVT.

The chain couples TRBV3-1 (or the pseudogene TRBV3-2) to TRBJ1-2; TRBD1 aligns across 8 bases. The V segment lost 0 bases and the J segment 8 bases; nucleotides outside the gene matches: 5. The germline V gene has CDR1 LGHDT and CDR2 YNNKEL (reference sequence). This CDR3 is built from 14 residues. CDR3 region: CASSQEPRGRGYTF. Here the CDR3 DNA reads TGTGCCAGCAGCCAAGAACCCAGGGGGCGAGGCTACACCTTC.

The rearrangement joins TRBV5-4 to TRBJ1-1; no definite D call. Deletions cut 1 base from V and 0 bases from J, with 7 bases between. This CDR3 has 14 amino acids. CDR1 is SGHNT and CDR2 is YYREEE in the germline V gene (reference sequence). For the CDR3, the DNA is TGTGCCAGCAGCTTGTCTGAGGTGAACACTGAAGCTTTCTTT. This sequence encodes CASSLSEVNTEAFF.

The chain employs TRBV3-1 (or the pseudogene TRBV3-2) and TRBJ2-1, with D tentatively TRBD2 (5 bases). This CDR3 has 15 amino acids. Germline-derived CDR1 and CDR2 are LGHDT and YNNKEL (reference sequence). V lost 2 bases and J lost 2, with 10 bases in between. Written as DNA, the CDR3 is TGTGCCAGCAGCCAAATAGGACTCCCCTACAATGAGCAGTTCTTC. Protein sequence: CASSQIGLPYNEQFF.

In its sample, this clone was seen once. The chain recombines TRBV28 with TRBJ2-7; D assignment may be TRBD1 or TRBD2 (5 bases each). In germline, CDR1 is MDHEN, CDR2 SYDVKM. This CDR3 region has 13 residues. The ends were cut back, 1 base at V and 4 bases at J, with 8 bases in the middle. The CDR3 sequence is CASSLSEGYEQYF. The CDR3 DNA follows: TGTGCCAGCAGTTTATCCGAGGGGTACGAGCAGTACTTC.

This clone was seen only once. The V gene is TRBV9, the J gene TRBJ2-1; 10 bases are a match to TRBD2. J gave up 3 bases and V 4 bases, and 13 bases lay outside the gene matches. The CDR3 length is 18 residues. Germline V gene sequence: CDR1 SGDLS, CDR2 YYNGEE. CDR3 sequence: CASSHGGWASGGYNEQFF. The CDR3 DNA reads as TGTGCCAGCAGCCACGGGGGGTGGGCTAGCGGGGGCTACAATGAGCAGTTCTTC.

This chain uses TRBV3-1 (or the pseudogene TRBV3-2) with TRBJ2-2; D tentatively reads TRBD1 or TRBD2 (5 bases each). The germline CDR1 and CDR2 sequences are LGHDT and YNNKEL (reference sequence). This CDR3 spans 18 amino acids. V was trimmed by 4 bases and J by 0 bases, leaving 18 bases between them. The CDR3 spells CASSRSIPGTANTGELFF. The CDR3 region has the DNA TGTGCCAGCAGCCGATCCATCCCAGGGACGGCGAACACCGGGGAGCTGTTTTTT.

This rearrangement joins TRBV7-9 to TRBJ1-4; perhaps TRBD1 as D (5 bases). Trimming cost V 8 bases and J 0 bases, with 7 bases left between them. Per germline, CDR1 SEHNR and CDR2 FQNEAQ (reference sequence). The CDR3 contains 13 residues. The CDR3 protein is CASRGPTNEKLFF. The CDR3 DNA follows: TGTGCCAGCCGGGGACCAACTAATGAAAAACTGTTTTTT.

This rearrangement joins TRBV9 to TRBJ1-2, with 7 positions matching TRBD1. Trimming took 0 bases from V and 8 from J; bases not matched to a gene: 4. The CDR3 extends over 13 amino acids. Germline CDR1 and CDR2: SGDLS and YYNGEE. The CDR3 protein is CASSVAQGEGYTF. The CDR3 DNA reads TGTGCCAGCAGCGTAGCTCAGGGGGAGGGCTACACCTTC.

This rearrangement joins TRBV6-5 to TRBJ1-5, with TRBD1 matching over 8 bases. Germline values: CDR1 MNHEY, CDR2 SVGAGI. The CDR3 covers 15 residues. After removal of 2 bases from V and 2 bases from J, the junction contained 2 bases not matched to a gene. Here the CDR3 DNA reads TGTGCCAGCAGTTACGAGACAGGGGGCAATCAGCCCCAGCATTTT. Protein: CASSYETGGNQPQHF.

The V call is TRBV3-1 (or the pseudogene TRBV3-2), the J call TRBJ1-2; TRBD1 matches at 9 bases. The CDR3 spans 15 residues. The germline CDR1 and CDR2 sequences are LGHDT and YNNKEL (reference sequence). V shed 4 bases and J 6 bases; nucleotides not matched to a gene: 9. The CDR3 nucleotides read TGTGCCAGCAGCCTGTTACAGGGGGCGCTGAATGGCTACACCTTC. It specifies CASSLLQGALNGYTF.

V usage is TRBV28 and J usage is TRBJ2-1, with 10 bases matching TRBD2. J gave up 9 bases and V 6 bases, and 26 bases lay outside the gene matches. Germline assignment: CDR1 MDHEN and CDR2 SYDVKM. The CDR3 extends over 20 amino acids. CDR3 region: CASRPPTGLAPGGRSVEQFF. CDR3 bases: TGTGCCAGCAGGCCCCCCACGGGACTAGCGCCGGGGGGGCGGTCGGTTGAGCAGTTCTTC.

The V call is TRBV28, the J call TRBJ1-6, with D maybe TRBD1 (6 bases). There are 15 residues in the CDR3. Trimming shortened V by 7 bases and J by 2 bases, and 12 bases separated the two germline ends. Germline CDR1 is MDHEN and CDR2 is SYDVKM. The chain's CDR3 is CASTLTGAYNSPLHF. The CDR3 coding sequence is TGTGCCAGCACCCTGACAGGCGCCTATAATTCACCCCTCCACTTT.

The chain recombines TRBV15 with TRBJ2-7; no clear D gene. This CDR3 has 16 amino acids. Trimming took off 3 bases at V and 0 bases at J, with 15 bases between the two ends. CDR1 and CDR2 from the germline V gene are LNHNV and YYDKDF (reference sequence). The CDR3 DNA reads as TGTGCCACCAGCAGTCGAGTTAGAGGACCCTCCTACGAGCAGTACTTC. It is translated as CATSSRVRGPSYEQYF. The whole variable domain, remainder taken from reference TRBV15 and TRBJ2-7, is DAMVIQNPRYQVTQFGKPVTLSCSQTLNHNVMYWYQQKSSQAPKLLFHYYDKDFNNEADTPDNFQSRRPNTSFCFLDIRSPGLGDTAMYLCATSSRVRGPSYEQYFGPGTRLTVT.

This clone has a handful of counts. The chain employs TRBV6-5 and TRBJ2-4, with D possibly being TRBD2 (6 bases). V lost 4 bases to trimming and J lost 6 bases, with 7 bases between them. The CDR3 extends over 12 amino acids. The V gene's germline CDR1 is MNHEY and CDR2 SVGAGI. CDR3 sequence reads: CASSSGGNIQYF. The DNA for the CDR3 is TGTGCCAGCAGTTCCGGGGGAAACATTCAGTACTTC.

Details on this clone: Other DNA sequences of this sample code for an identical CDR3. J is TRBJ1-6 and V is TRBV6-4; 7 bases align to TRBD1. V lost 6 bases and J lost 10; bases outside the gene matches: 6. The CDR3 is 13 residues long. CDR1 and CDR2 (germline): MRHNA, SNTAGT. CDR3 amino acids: CASSATGESPLHF. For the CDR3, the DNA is TGTGCCAGCAGCGCCACAGGGGAATCACCCCTCCACTTT.

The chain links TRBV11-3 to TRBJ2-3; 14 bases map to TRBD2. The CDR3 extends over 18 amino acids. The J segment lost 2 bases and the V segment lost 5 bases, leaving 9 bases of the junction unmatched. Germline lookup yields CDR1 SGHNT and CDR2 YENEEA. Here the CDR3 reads CASSPGTSGGRLTDTQYF. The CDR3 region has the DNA TGTGCCAGCAGCCCCGGGACTAGCGGGGGCCGGCTCACAGATACGCAGTATTTT.

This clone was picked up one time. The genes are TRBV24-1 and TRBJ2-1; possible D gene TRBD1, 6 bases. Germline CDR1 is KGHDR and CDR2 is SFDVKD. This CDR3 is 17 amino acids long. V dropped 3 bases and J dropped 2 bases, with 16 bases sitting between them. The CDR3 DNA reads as TGTGCCACCAGTGATCCGTCTGGGGACACCACCTACAATGAGCAGTTCTTC. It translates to CATSDPSGDTTYNEQFF.

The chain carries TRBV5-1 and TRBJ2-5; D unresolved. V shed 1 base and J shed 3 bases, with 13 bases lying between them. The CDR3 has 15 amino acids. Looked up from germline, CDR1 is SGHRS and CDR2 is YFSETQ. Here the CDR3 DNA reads TGCGCCAGCAGCTTGTTAATGGTAGATGAAGAGACCCAGTACTTC. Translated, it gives CASSLLMVDEETQYF.

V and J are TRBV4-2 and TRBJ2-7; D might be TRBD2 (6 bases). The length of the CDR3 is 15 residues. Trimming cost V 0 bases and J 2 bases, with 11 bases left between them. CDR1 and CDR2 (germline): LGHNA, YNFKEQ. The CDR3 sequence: CASSQEEGAAYEQYF. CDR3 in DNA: TGTGCCAGCAGCCAAGAGGAGGGAGCGGCCTACGAGCAGTACTTC.

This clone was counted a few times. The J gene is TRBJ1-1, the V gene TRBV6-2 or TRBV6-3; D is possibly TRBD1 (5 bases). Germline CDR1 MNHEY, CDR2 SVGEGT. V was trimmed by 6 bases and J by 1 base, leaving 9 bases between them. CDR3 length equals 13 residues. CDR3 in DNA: TGTGCCAGCAGCCAACAGGAGAACACTGAAGCTTTCTTT. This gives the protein CASSQQENTEAFF.

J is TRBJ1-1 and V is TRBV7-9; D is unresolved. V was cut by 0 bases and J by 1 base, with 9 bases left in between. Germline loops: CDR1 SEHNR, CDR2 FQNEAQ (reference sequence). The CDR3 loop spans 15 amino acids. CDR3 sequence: CASSLAEGPNTEAFF. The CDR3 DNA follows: TGTGCCAGCAGCTTAGCCGAGGGCCCGAACACTGAAGCTTTCTTT.

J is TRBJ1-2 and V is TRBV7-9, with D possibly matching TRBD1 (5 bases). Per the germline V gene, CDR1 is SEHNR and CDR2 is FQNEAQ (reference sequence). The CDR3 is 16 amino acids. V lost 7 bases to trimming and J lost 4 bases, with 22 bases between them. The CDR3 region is CASIDFGTGGSYGYTF. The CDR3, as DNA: TGTGCCAGCATCGACTTCGGAACTGGGGGGTCCTATGGCTACACCTTC.